This TCR beta chain was identified in a study of OX40 agonist ivuxolimab in advanced cancers. Findings of the study overall: CD4+ and CD8+ blood T cells expanded clonally by week 6 at 0.1 to 3.0 mg/kg. A proportion of nonresponders additionally exhibited low normalized T-cell clonal expansion. Antigen specificity remained undetermined for the expanded peripheral T cells.

The protocol was immunoSEQ multiplex PCR, while the TCRdb copy is restricted to in-frame clones and leaves out a portion. Of roughly 25,000 clones listed, approximately 83% are singletons. Trimming left V 6 bases short and J 0 bases short, with 13 bases between. There are 15 residues in the CDR3. Germline V gene lookup returns CDR1 KGHSH and CDR2 LQKENI. In regard to this clone: Its target is unknown.

Here the sequenced sample was CD4+ or CD8+ T cells sorted from blood, taken in a trial of the OX40 agonist ivuxolimab. This chain uses TRBV18 with TRBJ2-3; either TRBD1 or TRBD2 may fit D (6 bases each). The sequence derives from an adult with an advanced solid tumor such as melanoma, head and neck, liver or kidney cancer. DNA of the CDR3: TGTGCCAGCTCGCAGGGGCGGGGCAGCACAGATACGCAGTATTTT. This translates into CASSQGRGSTDTQYF.